The clone carrying this T cell receptor beta chain was recorded once. This sample is drawn from a study of CD8 T cells in Susac syndrome. The multiple sclerosis controls consisted of treatment-naive patients with relapsing-remitting disease, either stable or active. The CD8+ and CD4+ T cells were negatively isolated, with the TEMRA cells enriched by FACS. CDR1 is MGHRA and CDR2 is YSYEKL in the germline V gene. Trimming pared 0 bases from V and 11 bases from J, leaving 20 bases between. The CDR3 is 16 amino acids. A quantity of about 0.45 to 1 ug RNA underwent reverse transcription using random hexamers. Each CDR3 protein is one row after TCRdb ran MiXCR on the immunoSEQ multiplex PCR reads. This sample has about 130,000 distinct CDR3 sequences, with 75% to 90% found just once.

Sequencing used CD8+ T cells from PBMCs. This sequence originates from a human donor with multiple sclerosis. This rearrangement joins TRBV4-1 to TRBJ2-1; D might be TRBD2 (7 bases). The CDR3 nucleotides read TGCGCCAGCAGCCAAGACCCAGGTTGGGGGGGCGGGAAGCAGTTCTTC. Its translation: CASSQDPGWGGGKQFF.